This TCR beta chain was observed in a study of blood T cell repertoires in COVID-19 (dated by TCRdb to 2018 to 2021). Concerning the study at large: Samples covering the acute and convalescent phases of COVID-19 were provided by collaborators in the United States, Italy and Spain. The prospective study material was composed of cDNA or gDNA derived from T cells, B-cell-depleted T cells, or PBMCs. Deeply sampled blood TCRbeta repertoires from subjects exposed to, actively infected with, or recovered from COVID-19 were included in the dataset. The repertoires were released in a freely available public database intended as a resource for research on the immune response to SARS-CoV-2. Samples came from the ongoing ImmuneRACE study (first 160 participants) plus 1,254 subjects from 6 global collaborators. Sample metadata almost always included a de-identified subject ID, COVID-19 status, age in years and sex. Where available, HLA class I and class II types were taken from metadata supplied by the sample provider and were not determined by assay-based typing. What the authors observed across the whole study: How much clinical and demographic metadata was included differed by source and by participant, and the metadata was provided uncurated.

Participants in the prospective study were aged roughly 18 to 89 years, lived in more than 20 United States geographic areas, and enrolled through a virtual design. In the prospective study, participants were assigned to cohorts based on the clinical history participants reported in a screening survey and a study questionnaire. For ImmuneRACE Cohort 3, a participant was defined as recovered based on two consecutive negative NP/OP PCR tests, clearance by a healthcare professional, or resolution of symptoms. In the prospective study, mobile phlebotomists collected whole blood, serum and a nasopharyngeal or oropharyngeal swab from each participant. Over an approximately 2-month period, participants in the prospective study had the option of providing additional blood draws and questionnaires. Blood samples from the prospective study were shipped frozen or at room temperature prior to DNA extraction.

The CDR3 covers 20 residues, taking in both the cysteine and the phenylalanine. This entry keeps only the CDR3 DNA: 60 bases, framed from base 1. CDR1 is given as PRHDT and CDR2 as FYEKMQ, both from the germline V gene (reference sequence). Germline trimming: 1 base from V, 2 bases from J; junction bases outside gene matches: 15. TCRbeta CDR3 regions were amplified from genomic DNA by means of the immunoSEQ Assay, a bias-controlled multiplex PCR. As for the original processing: Nucleated cell counts per sample were estimated from amplification of reference gene primers within the assay. Sequence reads were collapsed and filtered to measure the absolute abundance of every unique TCRbeta CDR3 rearrangement. Productive Simpson clonality was computed per sample as the square root of Simpson's diversity index over productive rearrangements. Drawn from immuneACCESS, this table holds only the in-frame rearrangements with V and J called that TCRdb kept. Clones are partly lost; checked studies trace under half to an unresolved V gene and leave the rest unexplained. V, J and clone size were drawn from that table, and D and trimming were deduced from the DNA. Within this sample are 150,000 to 200,000 clones, with 65% to 85% of them counted one time only. The top ten hold 10% to 15% of the sample.

A note on this clone: Its antigen is still unknown. No base quality values were provided; no much bigger clone lies one nucleotide off.

The rearranged chain carries TRBV13 and TRBJ2-3, with 10 middle bases fitting TRBD2. The sequenced material came from PBMCs or T cells enriched from blood (not recorded which). The clonotype comes from an older woman who had recovered from COVID-19. Here is the DNA: TGTGCCAGCAGCTTAGCCTGGCTAATAACTAGCGGGGCGCACACAGATACGCAGTATTTT. It codes for CASSLAWLITSGAHTDTQYF.